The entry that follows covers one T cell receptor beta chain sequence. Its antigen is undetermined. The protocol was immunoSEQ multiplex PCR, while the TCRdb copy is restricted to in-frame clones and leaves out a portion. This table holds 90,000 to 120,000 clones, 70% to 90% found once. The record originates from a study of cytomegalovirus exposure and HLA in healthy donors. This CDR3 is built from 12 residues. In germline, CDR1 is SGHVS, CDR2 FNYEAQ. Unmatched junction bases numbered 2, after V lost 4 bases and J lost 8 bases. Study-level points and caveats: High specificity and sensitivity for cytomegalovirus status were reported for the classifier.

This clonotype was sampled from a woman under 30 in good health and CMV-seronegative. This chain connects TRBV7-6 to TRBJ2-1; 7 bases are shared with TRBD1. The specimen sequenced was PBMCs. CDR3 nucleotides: TGTGCCAGCAGCTCCGGACAGGATGAGCAGTTCTTC. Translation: CASSSGQDEQFF. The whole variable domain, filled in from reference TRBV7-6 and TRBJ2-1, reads GAGVSQSPRYKVTKRGQDVALRCDPISGHVSLYWYRQALGQGPEFLTYFNYEAQQDKSGLPNDRFSAERPEGSISTLTIQRTEQRDSAMYRCASSSGQDEQFFGPGTRLTVL.